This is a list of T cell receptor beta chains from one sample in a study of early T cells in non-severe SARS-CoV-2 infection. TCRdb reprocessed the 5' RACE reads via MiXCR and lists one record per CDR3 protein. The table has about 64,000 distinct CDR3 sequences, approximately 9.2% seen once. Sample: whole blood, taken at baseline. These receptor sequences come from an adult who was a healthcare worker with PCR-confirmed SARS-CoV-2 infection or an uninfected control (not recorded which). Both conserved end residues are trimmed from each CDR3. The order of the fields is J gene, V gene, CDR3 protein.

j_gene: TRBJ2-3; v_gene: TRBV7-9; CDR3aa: ASSRSGISTDTQY
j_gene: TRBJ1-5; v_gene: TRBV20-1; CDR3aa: SAQMGNQPQH
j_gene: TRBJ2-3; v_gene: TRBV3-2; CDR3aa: ASSPLPNTDTQY
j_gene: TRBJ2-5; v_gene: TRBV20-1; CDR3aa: SATRDSLWETQY
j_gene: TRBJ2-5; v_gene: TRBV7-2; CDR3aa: ASSSELAAGQETQY
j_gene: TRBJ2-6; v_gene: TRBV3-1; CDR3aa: ASSQELGTGANVLT
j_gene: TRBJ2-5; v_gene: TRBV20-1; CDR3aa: SARGGLQSQIVY
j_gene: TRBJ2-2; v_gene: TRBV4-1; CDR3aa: ASSQDVGTGELF
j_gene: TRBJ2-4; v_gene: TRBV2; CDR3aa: ASSVFGGENIQY
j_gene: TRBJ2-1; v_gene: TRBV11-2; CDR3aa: ASSFRIGGRRYNEQF
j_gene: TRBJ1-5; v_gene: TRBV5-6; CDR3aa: ASSLLNQPQH
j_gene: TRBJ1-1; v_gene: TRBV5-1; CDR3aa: ASSLDRPLRATEAF
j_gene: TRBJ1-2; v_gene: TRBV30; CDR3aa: AWSTTGMRYGYT
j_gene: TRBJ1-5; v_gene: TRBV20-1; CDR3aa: SARDTGQGSLNQPQH
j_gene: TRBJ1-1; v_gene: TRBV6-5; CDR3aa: ASSYSKSGGLNTEAF
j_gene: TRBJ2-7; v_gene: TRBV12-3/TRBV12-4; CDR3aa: ASSLFLGQGSNEQY
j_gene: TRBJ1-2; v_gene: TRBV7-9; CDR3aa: ASSAGQGHGYT
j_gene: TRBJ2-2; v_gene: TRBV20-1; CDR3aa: SARGREDTGELF
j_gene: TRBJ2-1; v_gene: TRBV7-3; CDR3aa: ASSLGQGEANEQF
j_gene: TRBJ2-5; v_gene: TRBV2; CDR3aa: ATKGWGDGETQY
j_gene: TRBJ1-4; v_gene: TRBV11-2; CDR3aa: ASTPGGHRGEKLF
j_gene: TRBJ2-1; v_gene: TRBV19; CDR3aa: ASSIDLEYEQF
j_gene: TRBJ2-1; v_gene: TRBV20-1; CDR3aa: SAPSEPSGYYNEQF
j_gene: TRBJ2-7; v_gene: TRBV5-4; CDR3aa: ASSLQGADYEQY
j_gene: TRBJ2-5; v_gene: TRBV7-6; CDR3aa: ASSFRGRETQY
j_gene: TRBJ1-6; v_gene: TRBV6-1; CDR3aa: ASSGTWTGSPLH
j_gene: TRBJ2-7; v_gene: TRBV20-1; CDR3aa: SARSTAQGTYEQY
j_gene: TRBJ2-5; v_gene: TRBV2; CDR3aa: ASKRDLETQY
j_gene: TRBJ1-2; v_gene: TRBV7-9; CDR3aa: ASSGDTAAHGYT
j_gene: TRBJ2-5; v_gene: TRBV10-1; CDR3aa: ASSEQDFQETQY
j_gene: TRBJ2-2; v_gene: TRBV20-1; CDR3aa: SAPGSGRADTGELF
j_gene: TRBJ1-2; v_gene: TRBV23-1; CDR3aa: ASSRSSLYGYT
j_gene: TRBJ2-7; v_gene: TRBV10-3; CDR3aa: AISESVVRSYEQY
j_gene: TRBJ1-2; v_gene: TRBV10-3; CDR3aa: AISESGDSSRRYGYT
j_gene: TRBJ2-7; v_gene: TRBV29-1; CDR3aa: SGGGTGAREQY
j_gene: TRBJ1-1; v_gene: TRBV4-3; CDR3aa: ASSRGGQGSEAF
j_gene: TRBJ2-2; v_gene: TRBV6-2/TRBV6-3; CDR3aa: ASSYLSGRELF
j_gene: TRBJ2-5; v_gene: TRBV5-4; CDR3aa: ASSLEGGREETQY
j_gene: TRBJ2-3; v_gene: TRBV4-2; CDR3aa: ASSAVAASGTDTQY
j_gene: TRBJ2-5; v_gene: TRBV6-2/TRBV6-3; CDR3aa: ASSYTSGSGTQY
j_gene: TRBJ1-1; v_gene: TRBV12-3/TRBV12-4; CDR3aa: ASSGDRGTKAF
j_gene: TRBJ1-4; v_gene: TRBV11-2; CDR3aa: ASGTTNEKLF
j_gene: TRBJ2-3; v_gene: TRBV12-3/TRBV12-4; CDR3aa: ASSLGGQIVTDTQY
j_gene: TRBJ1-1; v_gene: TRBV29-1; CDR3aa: SVTKSGGTEAF
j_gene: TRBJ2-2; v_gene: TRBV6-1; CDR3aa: ASREGGELF
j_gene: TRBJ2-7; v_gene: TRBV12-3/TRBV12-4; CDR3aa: ASSPSDRISYEQY
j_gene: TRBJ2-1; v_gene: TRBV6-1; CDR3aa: ASRYSAGSSYNEQF
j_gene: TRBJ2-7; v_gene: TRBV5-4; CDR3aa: ASSLEGLAGASEQY
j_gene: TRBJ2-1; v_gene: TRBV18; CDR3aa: ASSLLAGANNEQF
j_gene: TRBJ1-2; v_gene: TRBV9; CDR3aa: ASSAAGNGYT
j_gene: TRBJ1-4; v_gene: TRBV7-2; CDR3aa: ASSPLGGHQF
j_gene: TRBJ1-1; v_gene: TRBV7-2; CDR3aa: ASSSSDSSFTF
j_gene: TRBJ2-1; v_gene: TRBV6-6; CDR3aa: ASKSTAGYNEQF
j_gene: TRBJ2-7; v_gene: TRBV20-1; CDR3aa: SARDPGDGEQY
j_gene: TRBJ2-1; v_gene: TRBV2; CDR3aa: ASSERGQVYNEQF